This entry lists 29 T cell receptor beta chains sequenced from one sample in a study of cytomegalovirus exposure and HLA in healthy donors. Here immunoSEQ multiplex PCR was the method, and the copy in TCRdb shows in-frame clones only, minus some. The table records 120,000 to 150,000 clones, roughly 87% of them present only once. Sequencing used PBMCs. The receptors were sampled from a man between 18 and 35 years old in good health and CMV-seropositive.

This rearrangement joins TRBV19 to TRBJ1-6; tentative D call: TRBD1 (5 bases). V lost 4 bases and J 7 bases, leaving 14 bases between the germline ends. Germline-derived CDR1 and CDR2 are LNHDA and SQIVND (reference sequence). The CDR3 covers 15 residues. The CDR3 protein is CASSTTRDFNSPLHF. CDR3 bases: TGTGCCAGTAGTACAACAAGGGACTTCAATTCACCCCTCCACTTT.

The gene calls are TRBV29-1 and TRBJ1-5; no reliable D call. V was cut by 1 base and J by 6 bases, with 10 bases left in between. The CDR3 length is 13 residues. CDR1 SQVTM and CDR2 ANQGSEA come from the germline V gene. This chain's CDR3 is CSVEVVDSQPQHF. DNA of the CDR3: TGCAGCGTTGAAGTAGTCGATAGTCAGCCCCAGCATTTT. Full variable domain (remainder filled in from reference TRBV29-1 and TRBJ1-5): SAVISQKPSRDICQRGTSLTIQCQVDSQVTMMFWYRQQPGQSLTLIATANQGSEATYESGFVIDKFPISRPNLTFSTLTVSNMSPEDSSIYLCSVEVVDSQPQHFGDGTRLSIL.

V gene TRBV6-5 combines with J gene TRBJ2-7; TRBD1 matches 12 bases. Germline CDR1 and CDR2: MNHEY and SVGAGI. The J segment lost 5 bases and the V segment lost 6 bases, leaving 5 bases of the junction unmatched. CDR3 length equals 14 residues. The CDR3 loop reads CASRRDRGRNEQYF. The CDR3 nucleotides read TGTGCCAGCAGGCGGGACAGGGGGCGCAACGAGCAGTACTTC.

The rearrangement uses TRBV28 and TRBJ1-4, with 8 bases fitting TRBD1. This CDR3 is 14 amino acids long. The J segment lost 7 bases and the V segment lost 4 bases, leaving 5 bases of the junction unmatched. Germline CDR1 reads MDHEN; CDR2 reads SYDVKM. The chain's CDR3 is CASSSTGEGEKLFF. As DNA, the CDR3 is TGTGCCAGCAGTTCGACAGGGGAGGGTGAAAAACTGTTTTTT.

The CDR3 DNA sequence: TGCGCCAGCAGGTCAGGGTTGGACATTCAGTACTTC. Translating gives CASRSGLDIQYF. This chain links TRBV5-1 with TRBJ2-4; D perhaps matches TRBD1 (5 bases). V lost 5 bases to trimming and J lost 8 bases, with 11 bases between them. There are 12 residues in the CDR3. Germline V gene lookup returns CDR1 SGHRS and CDR2 YFSETQ. The full variable domain, its missing parts supplied by reference TRBV5-1 and TRBJ2-4, is KAGVTQTPRYLIKTRGQQVTLSCSPISGHRSVSWYQQTPGQGLQFLFEYFSETQRNKGNFPGRFSGRQFSNSRSEMNVSTLELGDSALYLCASRSGLDIQYFGAGTRLSVL.

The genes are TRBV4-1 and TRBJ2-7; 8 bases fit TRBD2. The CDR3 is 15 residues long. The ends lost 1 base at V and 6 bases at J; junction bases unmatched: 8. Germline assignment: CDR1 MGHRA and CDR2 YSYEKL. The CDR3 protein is CASSQVEGLASEQYF. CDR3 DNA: TGCGCCAGCAGCCAAGTGGAAGGACTAGCTTCCGAGCAGTACTTC.

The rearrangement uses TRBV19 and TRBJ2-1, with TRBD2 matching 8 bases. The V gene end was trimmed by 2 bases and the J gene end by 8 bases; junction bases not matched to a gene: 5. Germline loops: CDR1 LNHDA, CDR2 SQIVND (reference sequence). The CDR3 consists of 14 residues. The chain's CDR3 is CASSIFGGVDEQFF. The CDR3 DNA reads TGTGCCAGTAGTATATTCGGGGGGGTTGATGAGCAGTTCTTC.

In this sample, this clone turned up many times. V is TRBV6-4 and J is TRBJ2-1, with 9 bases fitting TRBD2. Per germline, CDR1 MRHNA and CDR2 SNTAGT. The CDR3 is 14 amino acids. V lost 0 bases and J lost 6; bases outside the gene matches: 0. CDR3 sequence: CASSDSREGNEQFF. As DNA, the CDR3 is TGTGCCAGCAGTGACTCGCGGGAGGGCAATGAGCAGTTCTTC.

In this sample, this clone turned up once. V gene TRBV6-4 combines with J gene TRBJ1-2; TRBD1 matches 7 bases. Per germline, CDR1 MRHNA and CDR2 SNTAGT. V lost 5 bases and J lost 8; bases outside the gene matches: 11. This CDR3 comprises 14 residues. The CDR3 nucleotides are TGTGCCAGCAGTTCTTCCGAGGGGGCGCGAGGCTACACCTTC. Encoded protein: CASSSSEGARGYTF.

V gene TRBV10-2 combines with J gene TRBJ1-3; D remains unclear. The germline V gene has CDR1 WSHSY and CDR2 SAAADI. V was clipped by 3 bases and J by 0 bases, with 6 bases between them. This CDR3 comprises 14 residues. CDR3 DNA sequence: TGCGCCAGCAGTGACCCATCCTCTGGAAACACCATATATTTT. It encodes CASSDPSSGNTIYF.

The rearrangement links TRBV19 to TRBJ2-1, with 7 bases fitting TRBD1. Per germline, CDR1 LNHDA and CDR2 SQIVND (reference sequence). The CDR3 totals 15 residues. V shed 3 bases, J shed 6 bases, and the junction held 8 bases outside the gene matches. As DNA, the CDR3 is TGTGCCAGTAGTATCAGGCCAGGGGGTTTCAATGAGCAGTTCTTC. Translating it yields CASSIRPGGFNEQFF.

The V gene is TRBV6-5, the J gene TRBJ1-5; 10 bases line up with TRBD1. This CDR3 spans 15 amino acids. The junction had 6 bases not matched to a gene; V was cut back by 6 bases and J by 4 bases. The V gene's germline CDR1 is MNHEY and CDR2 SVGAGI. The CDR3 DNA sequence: TGTGCCAGCAGCCTTGGACAGGGGGTAAATCAGCCCCAGCATTTT. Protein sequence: CASSLGQGVNQPQHF.

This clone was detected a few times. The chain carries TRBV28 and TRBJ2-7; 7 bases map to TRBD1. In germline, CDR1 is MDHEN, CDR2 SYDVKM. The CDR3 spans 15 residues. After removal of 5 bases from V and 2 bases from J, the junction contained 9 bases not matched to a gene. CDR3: CASSILTGNPYEQYF. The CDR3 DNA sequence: TGTGCCAGCAGTATATTGACAGGGAATCCCTACGAGCAGTACTTC.

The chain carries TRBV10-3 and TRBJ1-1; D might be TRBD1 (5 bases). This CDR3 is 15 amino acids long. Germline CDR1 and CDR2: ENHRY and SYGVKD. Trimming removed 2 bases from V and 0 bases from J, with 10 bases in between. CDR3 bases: TGTGCCATCAGTGAGGACAGCACCATGAACACTGAAGCTTTCTTT. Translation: CAISEDSTMNTEAFF.

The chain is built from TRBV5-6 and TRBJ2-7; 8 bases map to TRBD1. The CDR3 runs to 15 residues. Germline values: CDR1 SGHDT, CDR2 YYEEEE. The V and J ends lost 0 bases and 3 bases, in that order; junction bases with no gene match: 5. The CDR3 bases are TGTGCCAGCAGCTTGGTCTTGGACAGGGACTACGAGCAGTACTTC. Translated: CASSLVLDRDYEQYF. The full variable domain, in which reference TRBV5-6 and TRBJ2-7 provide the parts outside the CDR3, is DAGVTQSPTHLIKTRGQQVTLRCSPKSGHDTVSWYQQALGQGPQFIFQYYEEEERQRGNFPDRFSGHQFPNYSSELNVNALLLGDSALYLCASSLVLDRDYEQYFGPGTRLTVT.

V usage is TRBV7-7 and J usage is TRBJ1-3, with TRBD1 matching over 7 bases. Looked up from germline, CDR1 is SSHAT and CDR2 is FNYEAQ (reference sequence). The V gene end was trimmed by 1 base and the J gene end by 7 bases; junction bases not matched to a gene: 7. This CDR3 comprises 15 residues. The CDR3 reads CASSLGPGGQNTIYF. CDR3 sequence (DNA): TGTGCCAGCAGCTTAGGGCCAGGGGGACAGAACACCATATATTTT.

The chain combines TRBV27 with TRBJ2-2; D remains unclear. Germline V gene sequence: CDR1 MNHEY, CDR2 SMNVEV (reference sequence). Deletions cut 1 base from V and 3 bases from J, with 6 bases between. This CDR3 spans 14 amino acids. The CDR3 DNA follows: TGTGCCAGCAGTTTATATCAGTACACCGGGGAGCTGTTTTTT. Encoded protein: CASSLYQYTGELFF.

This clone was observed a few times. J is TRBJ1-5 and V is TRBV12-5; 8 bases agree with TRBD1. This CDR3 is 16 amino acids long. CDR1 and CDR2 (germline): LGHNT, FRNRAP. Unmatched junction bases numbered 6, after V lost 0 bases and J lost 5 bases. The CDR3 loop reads CASGLVQGGEDQPQHF. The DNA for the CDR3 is TGTGCTAGTGGTTTGGTACAGGGGGGCGAAGATCAGCCCCAGCATTTT.

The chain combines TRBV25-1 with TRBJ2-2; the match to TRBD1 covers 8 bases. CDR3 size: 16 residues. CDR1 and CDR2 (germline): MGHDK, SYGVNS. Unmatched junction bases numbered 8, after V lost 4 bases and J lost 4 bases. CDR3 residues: CASSVQRTGTTGELFF. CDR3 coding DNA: TGTGCCAGCAGTGTCCAAAGGACAGGGACCACCGGGGAGCTGTTTTTT.

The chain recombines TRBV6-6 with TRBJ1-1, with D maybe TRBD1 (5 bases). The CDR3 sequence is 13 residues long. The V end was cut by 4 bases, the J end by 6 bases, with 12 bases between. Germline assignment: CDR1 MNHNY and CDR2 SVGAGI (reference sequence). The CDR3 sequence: CASSFTWGAEAFF. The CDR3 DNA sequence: TGTGCCAGCAGTTTTACGTGGGGCGCTGAAGCTTTCTTT.

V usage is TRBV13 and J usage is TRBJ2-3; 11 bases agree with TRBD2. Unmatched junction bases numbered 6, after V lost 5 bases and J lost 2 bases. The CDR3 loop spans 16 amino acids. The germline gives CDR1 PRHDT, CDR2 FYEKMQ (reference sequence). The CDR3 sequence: CASSARLAGLTDTQYF. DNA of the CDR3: TGTGCCAGCAGCGCCCGACTAGCGGGGCTCACAGATACGCAGTATTTT.

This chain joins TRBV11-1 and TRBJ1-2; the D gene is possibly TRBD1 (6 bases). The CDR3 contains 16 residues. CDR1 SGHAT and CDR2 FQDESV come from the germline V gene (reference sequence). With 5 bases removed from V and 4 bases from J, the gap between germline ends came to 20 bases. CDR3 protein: CASSNSGDIDFYGYTF. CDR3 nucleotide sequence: TGTGCCAGCAGCAATAGTGGGGACATTGATTTCTATGGCTACACCTTC.

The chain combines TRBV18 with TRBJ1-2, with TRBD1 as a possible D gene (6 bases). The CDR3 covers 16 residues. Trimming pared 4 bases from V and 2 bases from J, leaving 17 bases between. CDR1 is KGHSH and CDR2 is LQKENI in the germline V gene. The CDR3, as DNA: TGTGCCAGCTCACTTACAGGGTCCCTCCCAAACTATGGCTACACCTTC. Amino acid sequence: CASSLTGSLPNYGYTF.

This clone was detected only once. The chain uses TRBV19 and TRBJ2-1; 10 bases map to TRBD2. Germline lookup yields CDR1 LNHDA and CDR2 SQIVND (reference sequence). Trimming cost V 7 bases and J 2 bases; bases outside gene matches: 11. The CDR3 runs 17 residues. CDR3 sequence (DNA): TGTGCCAGTAATGGATTAGCGGGAGGATCAACCTACAATGAGCAGTTCTTC. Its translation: CASNGLAGGSTYNEQFF.

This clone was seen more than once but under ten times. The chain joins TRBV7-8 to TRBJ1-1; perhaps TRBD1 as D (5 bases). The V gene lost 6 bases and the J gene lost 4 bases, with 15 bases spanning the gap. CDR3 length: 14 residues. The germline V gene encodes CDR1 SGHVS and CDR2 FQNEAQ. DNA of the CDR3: TGTGCCAGCAGATCGGGCCTCCAGGGCACTGAAGCTTTCTTT. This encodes CASRSGLQGTEAFF.

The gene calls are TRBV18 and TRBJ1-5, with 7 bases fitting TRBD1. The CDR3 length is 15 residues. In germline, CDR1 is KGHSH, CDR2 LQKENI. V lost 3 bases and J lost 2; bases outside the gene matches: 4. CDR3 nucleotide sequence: TGTGCCAGCTCACCGGACACAGGGGGCAATCAGCCCCAGCATTTT. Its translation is CASSPDTGGNQPQHF.

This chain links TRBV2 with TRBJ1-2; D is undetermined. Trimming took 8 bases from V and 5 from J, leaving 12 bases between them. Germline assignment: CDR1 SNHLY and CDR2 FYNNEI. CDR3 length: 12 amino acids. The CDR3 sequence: CASRTVLYGYTF. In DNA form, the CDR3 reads TGTGCCAGCCGCACAGTCTTATATGGCTACACCTTC.

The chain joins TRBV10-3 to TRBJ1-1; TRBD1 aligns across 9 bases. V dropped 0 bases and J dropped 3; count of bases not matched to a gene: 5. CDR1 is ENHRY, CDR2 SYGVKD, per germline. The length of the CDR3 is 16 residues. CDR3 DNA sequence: TGTGCCATCAGTGAGTCAGGGGACAGGGTAGACACTGAAGCTTTCTTT. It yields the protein CAISESGDRVDTEAFF.

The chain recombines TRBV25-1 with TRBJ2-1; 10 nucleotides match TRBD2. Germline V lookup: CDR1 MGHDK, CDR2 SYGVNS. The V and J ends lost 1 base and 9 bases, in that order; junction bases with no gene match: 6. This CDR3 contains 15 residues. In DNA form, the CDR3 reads TGTGCCAGCAGTGAATTAGCGGGAGGAGTAAGTGAGCAGTTCTTC. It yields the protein CASSELAGGVSEQFF. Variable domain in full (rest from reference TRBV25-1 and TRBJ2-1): EADIYQTPRYLVIGTGKKITLECSQTMGHDKMYWYQQDPGMELHLIHYSYGVNSTEKGDLSSESTVSRIRTEHFPLTLESARPSHTSQYLCASSELAGGVSEQFFGPGTRLTVL.